This T cell receptor beta chain came from a study of T-cell memory formation after mild COVID-19. Study results and limitations: A subset of responding clones appeared in pre-infection memory, suggesting cross-reactive memory joined.

Concerning this clonotype itself: Its antigen is undetermined.

5'RACE with constant-segment primers yielded barcoded, UMI-tagged TCR alpha and TCR beta cDNA libraries. Each CDR3 protein gets one entry after TCRdb re-called the 5' RACE reads with MiXCR. The sample consists of about 400,000 distinct CDR3 sequences, more than 20% of them appearing once. V dropped 8 bases and J dropped 1 base, with 15 bases sitting between them. The CDR3 loop spans 15 amino acids. The material sequenced was PBMCs or a T cell subset sorted from them (not recorded which). The chain carries TRBV12-3 or TRBV12-4 and TRBJ2-1, with D perhaps being TRBD1 or TRBD2 (5 bases each). This clonotype was obtained from an adult woman who had mild COVID-19 (a few samples of this study predate the infection). Cell type and time point are not known. The CDR3 DNA reads as TGTGCCAGCCTTCGGGGCCTTACATCCTACAATGAGCAGTTCTTC. This translates into CASLRGLTSYNEQFF.